Listed below are T cell receptor beta chains from one sample, sequenced in a study of human versus mouse CDR3 diversity and MHC coevolution. This table comes from immunoSEQ multiplex PCR, and its TCRdb copy is limited to in-frame clones, with some not included. In the table there are some 60,000 clones, 94% of which are singletons. The sequenced sample consisted of naive CD4+ T cells from blood. The receptor set was obtained from a person in their sixties or seventies in good health. Each CDR3 is given with its conserved first and last residue. The D gene is left open where the match is weak. Clone size is stated in some rows and not others, as once, few, many or a class when expanded.

DNA,CDR3,D,J,size,V
TGTGCCAGCAGTCGCAAACGGGGTTACGAGCAGTACTTC,CASSRKRGYEQYF,-,TRBJ2-7,-,TRBV27
TGTGCCAGCCGAGGACCGGGACTAGCAAACGAGCAGTTCTTC,CASRGPGLANEQFF,TRBD2,TRBJ2-1,-,TRBV11-2
TGTGCCAGTAGTACGGGTCGGAGTAGCCTGGAGTTCTTC,CASSTGRSSLEFF,-,TRBJ2-1,once,TRBV19
TGTGCCAGCAGCCGGCTCCCCGGGGGAAACATTCAGTACTTC,CASSRLPGGNIQYF,-,TRBJ2-4,-,TRBV7-9
TGTGCCAGCAGCTTAGAGGGAGTAGACACTGAAGCTTTCTTT,CASSLEGVDTEAFF,-,TRBJ1-1,-,TRBV7-3
TGTGCCAGCAGTTACTCGAGGGACTACTCTGGAAACACCATATATTTT,CASSYSRDYSGNTIYF,-,TRBJ1-3,-,TRBV6-5
TGTGCCAGCGACGTCCAGGGGAATGAGCAGTTCTTC,CASDVQGNEQFF,-,TRBJ2-1,once,TRBV7-9
TGTGCCAGCAGCCCACAGGCCGGCGGAGGGTTGACTTTCTTT,CASSPQAGGGLTFF,-,TRBJ1-1,-,TRBV7-9
TGTGCCAGCAGCGTAGGAACGGTACTAGCGCGCCAAGAGACCCAGTACTTC,CASSVGTVLARQETQYF,TRBD2,TRBJ2-5,-,TRBV9
TGCGCCAGCAGCTTGGAGCCCCCCGGGGAGCTGTTTTTT,CASSLEPPGELFF,-,TRBJ2-2,-,TRBV5-1
TGTGCCAGCAGTGAACTCATAGCACAGGGAAATGAAAAACTGTTTTTT,CASSELIAQGNEKLFF,-,TRBJ1-4,-,TRBV6-1
TGTGCCAGCAGCTTGGGGGCAGGGGGGGAAAAACTGTTTTTT,CASSLGAGGEKLFF,TRBD1,TRBJ1-4,-,TRBV5-4
TGTGCCAGCAGCTTCGGGCTAGCCAGTGGCGGGGAGCTGTTTTTT,CASSFGLASGGELFF,-,TRBJ2-2,-,TRBV11-2
TGTGCCACCAGCAGGGAAGGGACAAACAATCAGCCCCAGCATTTT,CATSREGTNNQPQHF,-,TRBJ1-5,-,TRBV15
TGTGCCAGCAGTTATGCTGGGGCACAAGAGACCCAGTACTTC,CASSYAGAQETQYF,-,TRBJ2-5,-,TRBV5-8
TGTGCCAGCACCCTGTATGATGGCTACACCTTC,CASTLYDGYTF,-,TRBJ1-2,few,TRBV2
TGTGCCGGCTATGGGACAGGGGGAACCGGGGAGCTGTTTTTT,CAGYGTGGTGELFF,TRBD1,TRBJ2-2,-,TRBV30
TGCGCCAGCAGCTTCCGGGACAGGAACACCGGGGAGCTGTTTTTT,CASSFRDRNTGELFF,TRBD1,TRBJ2-2,-,TRBV5-1
TGTGCCAGCAGCCAAGTCGTCGCCGGGGAGCTGTTTTTT,CASSQVVAGELFF,-,TRBJ2-2,-,TRBV14
TGCGCCAGCAGCCGACCAAACAGGAATGAGCAGTTCTTC,CASSRPNRNEQFF,-,TRBJ2-1,-,TRBV4-1
TGTGCCAGCTCACCAGCTAGCGGCGGGGAGCTGTTTTTT,CASSPASGGELFF,TRBD2,TRBJ2-2,once,TRBV18
TGTGCCAGCAGCACTAAGGGACTAGCGCTCGGCAATGAGCAGTTCTTC,CASSTKGLALGNEQFF,TRBD2,TRBJ2-1,-,TRBV11-2
TGCGCCAGCAGATGGGACAGATCCACAGATACGCAGTATTTT,CASRWDRSTDTQYF,TRBD1,TRBJ2-3,-,TRBV10-2
TGTGCCAGCAGAGCCGGGACTAGCGGGAGTAGTGAGCAGTTCTTC,CASRAGTSGSSEQFF,TRBD2,TRBJ2-1,-,TRBV2
TGTGCCAGCAGCAAGACTAGCGGGAGGCCAAAAGAGACCCAGTACTTC,CASSKTSGRPKETQYF,TRBD2,TRBJ2-5,-,TRBV7-2
TGTGCCAGCAGTCCTCGGTGGGAGTGGCCGGAGACCCAGTACTTC,CASSPRWEWPETQYF,-,TRBJ2-5,-,TRBV27
TGTGCCACCAGTTTGGACAGGGAAGAAAAACTGTTTTTT,CATSLDREEKLFF,TRBD1,TRBJ1-4,-,TRBV11-3
TGTGCCAGCAGCCACTCAGGGGGCGCGTCTGAAGCTTTCTTT,CASSHSGGASEAFF,TRBD1,TRBJ1-1,-,TRBV14
TGTGCCAGCAGCAAAGACGGGAGCACAGATACGCAGTATTTT,CASSKDGSTDTQYF,-,TRBJ2-3,-,TRBV9
TGTGCCAGCGGGTCGGGAGATAGGGGCTCCTACGAGCAGTACTTC,CASGSGDRGSYEQYF,-,TRBJ2-7,-,TRBV6-5
TGTGCCATCAGTGCGGACAGGGTGGGCACAGATACGCAGTATTTT,CAISADRVGTDTQYF,TRBD1,TRBJ2-3,-,TRBV10-3
TGCGCCAGCAGCCTAGGACAGGGGTCCGCCTACAATGAGCAGTTCTTC,CASSLGQGSAYNEQFF,TRBD1,TRBJ2-1,-,TRBV5-1
TGTGCCAGCTCACTAGCGGGACAGGGGATATACACCGGGGAGCTGTTTTTT,CASSLAGQGIYTGELFF,TRBD1,TRBJ2-2,-,TRBV18
TGTGCCAGCAGTGACGGGGGGTTGCACACTGAAGCTTTCTTT,CASSDGGLHTEAFF,-,TRBJ1-1,-,TRBV6-4
TGTGCCAGCACCTCAGGACTAGCGGAAAGCACCGGGGAGCTGTTTTTT,CASTSGLAESTGELFF,TRBD2,TRBJ2-2,-,TRBV7-9
TGTGCCAGCAGTGGAACTAGCGGGAGTCGTAATGAGCAGTTCTTC,CASSGTSGSRNEQFF,TRBD2,TRBJ2-1,-,TRBV7-3
TGTGCCAGCAGCTCCCGGGACTCTAATGAAAAACTGTTTTTT,CASSSRDSNEKLFF,-,TRBJ1-4,few,TRBV7-9
TGTGCAAGTCGCCCAAGGGCCCTTGAAGGTTTCAGGGGTACGCAGTATTTT,CASRPRALEGFRGTQYF,-,TRBJ2-3,-,TRBV12-2
TGTGCCTGGAGTGAGGGGGCATACCAAGAGACCCAGTACTTC,CAWSEGAYQETQYF,TRBD1,TRBJ2-5,-,TRBV30
TGTGCCAGCAGCTTAGTTAGCGGGAGTTGGACAGATACGCAGTATTTT,CASSLVSGSWTDTQYF,TRBD2,TRBJ2-3,-,TRBV11-3
TGTGCCAGCAGTTTGACAGTTCACAACACTGAAGCTTTCTTT,CASSLTVHNTEAFF,-,TRBJ1-1,-,TRBV6-5
TGCGCCAGCAGCGCCAATTCGCTAGCGGGGGGCGCCTACGAGCAGTACTTC,CASSANSLAGGAYEQYF,TRBD2,TRBJ2-7,once,TRBV5-1
TGCGCCAGCAGCCAAGCAACCGGGACAGGGGGCCTCGACGAGCAGTACTTC,CASSQATGTGGLDEQYF,TRBD1,TRBJ2-7,-,TRBV4-1
TGTGCCAGCGGGGGGGACATTCAGTACTTC,CASGGDIQYF,TRBD2,TRBJ2-4,-,TRBV19
TGTGCCAGCAGCCCGGGGGGGGCTAGCATGTATGAGCAGTTCTTC,CASSPGGASMYEQFF,TRBD2,TRBJ2-1,-,TRBV5-5
TGCAGTGCTGAGTTGAACACTGAAGCTTTCTTT,CSAELNTEAFF,-,TRBJ1-1,once,TRBV20-1
TGTGCCAGCCGCGGGGGAGGAGCTGGAAACACCATATATTTT,CASRGGGAGNTIYF,-,TRBJ1-3,-,TRBV25-1
TGCGCCAGCAGTGAGATACGACTAGCGGGAGGACCCCAGTTCTTC,CASSEIRLAGGPQFF,TRBD2,TRBJ2-1,-,TRBV10-1
TGTGCCAGCAGTGCAAGGACAGCTTATTCACCCCTCCACTTT,CASSARTAYSPLHF,-,TRBJ1-6,-,TRBV2
TGTGCCAGCAGCCCTGAGCGGGAGTTGAATGAGCAGTTCTTC,CASSPERELNEQFF,TRBD2,TRBJ2-1,-,TRBV7-9
TGTGCCAGCAGCTTTTGGACTAGCCATCAAGAGACCCAGTACTTC,CASSFWTSHQETQYF,TRBD2,TRBJ2-5,-,TRBV7-9
TGCGCCAGCAGCCAAGCGAAGAGAGCGGATTCATACAATGAGCAGTTCTTC,CASSQAKRADSYNEQFF,-,TRBJ2-1,-,TRBV4-1
TGTGCCAGCTCACCTCAGGGGACGGAGCAGTACTTC,CASSPQGTEQYF,-,TRBJ2-7,once,TRBV18